This entry lists 24 T cell receptor beta chains sequenced from one sample in a study of T cells after yellow fever vaccination (dated by TCRdb to about 2019). The receptor library was made with 5' RACE. Sequenced using an Illumina HiSeq 2500. TCRdb handled the public reads itself, with Q25 trimming in fastp and clone calling in MiXCR, and kept productive beta chains. CDR3 protein sequences are deduplicated, and each keeps its most common genes and DNA. This sample holds roughly 500,000 distinct CDR3 sequences; 15% to 20% were observed only once. The ten largest clones represent roughly an eighth of the sample. Explained via the paper, the treatment or condition label denotes: live attenuated yellow fever vaccine strain. Sequenced material: PBMCs, taken 15 days after the yellow fever booster vaccination. These receptors were collected from a man younger than 40 who received the YFV17D yellow fever vaccine.

This clonotype appeared a few times. The chain recombines TRBV7-9 with TRBJ2-1; 13 bases are shared with TRBD2. From germline, CDR1 is SEHNR and CDR2 FQNEAQ (reference sequence). The V gene end was trimmed by 3 bases and the J gene end by 10 bases; junction bases not matched to a gene: 6. The CDR3 spans 15 residues. Written as DNA, the CDR3 is TGTGCCAGCAGCTTTTGGACTAGCGGGAGAGGAGAGCAGTTCTTC. Its translation is CASSFWTSGRGEQFF.

The V gene is TRBV7-9, the J gene TRBJ2-5, with D possibly matching TRBD2 (6 bases). The CDR3 has 15 residues. CDR1 and CDR2 from the germline V gene are SEHNR and FQNEAQ (reference sequence). V dropped 5 bases and J dropped 5 bases, with 18 bases sitting between them. CDR3 in DNA: TGTGCCAGCAGCGCAATACGCGGGGCGCGCGAGACCCAGTACTTC. It specifies CASSAIRGARETQYF.

This clonotype is a singleton in its sample. The V gene is TRBV7-2, the J gene TRBJ2-4; TRBD2 aligns across 9 bases. Unmatched junction bases numbered 10, after V lost 5 bases and J lost 8 bases. Germline loops: CDR1 SGHTA, CDR2 FQGNSA. This CDR3 contains 15 residues. The CDR3 DNA reads TGTGCCAGCAGCCCCCCGGGACTAGCACGAGACATTCAGTACTTC. This codes for CASSPPGLARDIQYF.

The chain combines TRBV5-1 with TRBJ1-4; D perhaps matches TRBD1 (6 bases). V was cut by 4 bases and J by 10 bases, with 17 bases left in between. CDR1 is SGHRS, CDR2 YFSETQ, per germline. This CDR3 is 14 amino acids long. CDR3 nucleotide sequence: TGCGCCAGCAGCGCCGACGGGGGCACCGGAAAACTGTTTTTT. Amino acid sequence: CASSADGGTGKLFF.

This chain connects TRBV7-2 to TRBJ2-1; 10 nucleotides agree with TRBD2. This CDR3 contains 14 residues. In germline, CDR1 is SGHTA, CDR2 FQGNSA. The ends lost 6 bases at V and 4 bases at J; junction bases unmatched: 3. The CDR3 spells CASRQAGGYNEQFF. The CDR3 coding sequence is TGTGCCAGCAGACAAGCGGGAGGGTACAATGAGCAGTTCTTC. The full variable domain, with the rest looked up from reference TRBV7-2 and TRBJ2-1, is GAGVSQSPSNKVTEKGKDVELRCDPISGHTALYWYRQSLGQGLEFLIYFQGNSAPDKSGLPSDRFSAERTGGSVSTLTIQRTQQEDSAVYLCASRQAGGYNEQFFGPGTRLTVL.

This clonotype was detected only a few times. The chain has TRBV4-1 and TRBJ2-7; tentative D call: TRBD1 (6 bases). This CDR3 comprises 14 residues. The germline V gene encodes CDR1 MGHRA and CDR2 YSYEKL. V was clipped by 4 bases and J by 3 bases, with 13 bases between them. The CDR3 spells CASSPHGTYYEQYF. Written as DNA, the CDR3 is TGCGCCAGCAGCCCGCACGGGACATACTACGAGCAGTACTTC.

There are a few counts of this clonotype. J is TRBJ2-2 and V is TRBV7-9; D might be TRBD1 (6 bases). Trimming cost V 7 bases and J 5 bases, with 17 bases left between them. The CDR3 consists of 15 residues. Germline CDR1 and CDR2: SEHNR and FQNEAQ (reference sequence). CDR3 loop: CASTGQRAGTGELFF. The CDR3 nucleotides read TGTGCCAGCACCGGACAGAGAGCTGGGACCGGGGAGCTGTTTTTT.

This clonotype came up many times. The rearrangement links TRBV12-3 or TRBV12-4 to TRBJ2-1, with 8 bases aligning to TRBD2. J lost 2 bases, V lost 5 bases, and 11 bases had no gene match. The CDR3 is made up of 17 amino acids. The CDR3 reads CASSLSTGGRTYNEQFF. CDR3 in DNA: TGTGCCAGCAGTCTTAGTACGGGGGGGAGGACCTACAATGAGCAGTTCTTC.

The genes are TRBV6-2 or TRBV6-3 and TRBJ2-7; D gene uncertain. The germline V gene encodes CDR1 MNHEY and CDR2 SVGEGT. This CDR3 is built from 11 residues. Trimming cost V 7 bases and J 4 bases, with 8 bases left between them. The CDR3 spells CASMTSYEQYF. The CDR3 nucleotides read TGTGCCAGCATGACGTCGTACGAGCAGTACTTC.

V usage is TRBV20-1 and J usage is TRBJ2-7; 7 bases map to TRBD1. Germline loops: CDR1 DFQATT, CDR2 SNEGSKA (reference sequence). The CDR3 extends over 14 amino acids. V dropped 3 bases and J dropped 3; count of bases not matched to a gene: 8. This CDR3 reads CSASSGQWYYEQYF. The DNA of the CDR3 is TGCAGTGCTAGCTCGGGACAGTGGTACTACGAGCAGTACTTC.

The genes are TRBV5-1 and TRBJ1-3, with a weak D call TRBD1 (5 bases). Germline lookup yields CDR1 SGHRS and CDR2 YFSETQ. V lost 4 bases, J lost 0 bases, and 11 bases lay in between. The CDR3 spans 15 residues. The CDR3 is CASSRDPVSGNTIYF. Here the CDR3 DNA reads TGCGCCAGCAGCCGGGACCCCGTCTCTGGAAACACCATATATTTT.

V gene TRBV6-1 combines with J gene TRBJ2-3; 7 nucleotides match TRBD1. Germline CDR1 is MNHNS and CDR2 is SASEGT. The CDR3 is made up of 13 amino acids. The DNA of the CDR3 is TGTGCGACACAGTTGGCAGGGGGAGATACGCAGTATTTT. This sequence encodes CATQLAGGDTQYF.

The chain couples TRBV20-1 to TRBJ2-2; the D gene is possibly TRBD2 (5 bases). The CDR3 is 14 amino acids. CDR1 DFQATT and CDR2 SNEGSKA come from the germline V gene (reference sequence). The germline V and J ends were trimmed by 2 bases and 0 bases, with 7 bases remaining between them. CDR3: CSARFGANTGELFF. The CDR3 DNA reads as TGCAGTGCTAGATTCGGGGCGAACACCGGGGAGCTGTTTTTT.

The chain couples TRBV29-1 to TRBJ1-2, with 11 bases identical to TRBD1. This CDR3 has 14 residues. V lost 7 bases, J lost 4 bases, and 8 bases stayed unmatched. The germline V gene has CDR1 SQVTM and CDR2 ANQGSEA. CDR3 nucleotides: TGCAGCGACTCACCCGGGACAGGGGGCTATGGCTACACCTTC. Translated: CSDSPGTGGYGYTF.

This clonotype was seen repeatedly, ten times or more. The junction differs from germline at one of its ends, possibly a read error. The chain employs TRBV7-7 and TRBJ2-3, with a tentative D call TRBD2 (7 bases). Germline assignment: CDR1 SSHAT and CDR2 FNYEAQ (reference sequence). The CDR3 extends over 15 amino acids. CDR3 in DNA: TGTGCTAGCAGCGGCGGCTCGGGGGGCCGGGATACGCAGTATTTT. Its translation is CASSGGSGGRDTQYF.

This clonotype has just a few counts. The chain uses TRBV19 and TRBJ2-3, with D uncertain. Germline CDR1 LNHDA, CDR2 SQIVND (reference sequence). Trimming shortened V by 7 bases and J by 6 bases, and 17 bases separated the two germline ends. The CDR3 spans 14 residues. The CDR3 region is CASTLSTRGDTQYF. The CDR3 DNA follows: TGTGCCAGTACCCTCTCCACCCGTGGGGATACGCAGTATTTT.

This clonotype was seen more than once but under ten times. The V gene is TRBV5-5, the J gene TRBJ2-3, with a tentative D call TRBD2 (6 bases). From germline, CDR1 is SGHKS and CDR2 YYEKEE (reference sequence). The V gene lost 4 bases and the J gene lost 5 bases, with 14 bases spanning the gap. The CDR3 loop spans 14 amino acids. In nucleotides, the CDR3 is TGTGCCAGCAGCCCTCTAACGGAGGGAGATACGCAGTATTTT. Encoded protein: CASSPLTEGDTQYF.

This clonotype was recorded a few times. The chain combines TRBV7-8 with TRBJ2-1; 8 bases agree with TRBD2. CDR3 size: 16 residues. J was trimmed by 6 bases and V by 5 bases; bases with no gene match: 12. Germline CDR1 SGHVS, CDR2 FQNEAQ. Written as DNA, the CDR3 is TGTGCCAGCAGCCGCCCCTCGGGAGGGCCGGGCAATGAGCAGTTCTTC. Protein: CASSRPSGGPGNEQFF.

There are a few counts of this clonotype. The chain links TRBV5-4 to TRBJ2-3; TRBD1 matches at 7 bases. The germline gives CDR1 SGHNT, CDR2 YYREEE (reference sequence). V lost 0 bases, J lost 2 bases, and 3 bases stayed unmatched. The CDR3 has 15 amino acids. This CDR3 reads CASSLGDSYTDTQYF. The CDR3 bases are TGTGCCAGCAGCTTGGGGGACAGTTACACAGATACGCAGTATTTT. The full variable domain, completed using reference TRBV5-4 and TRBJ2-3, is ETGVTQSPTHLIKTRGQQVTLRCSSQSGHNTVSWYQQALGQGPQFIFQYYREEENGRGNFPPRFSGLQFPNYSSELNVNALELDDSALYLCASSLGDSYTDTQYFGPGTRLTVL.

This clonotype was seen a few times. The V and J genes are TRBV20-1 and TRBJ2-2; weak D call: TRBD2 (6 bases). The length of the CDR3 is 14 residues. V lost 7 bases and J lost 5, with 17 bases in between. Per germline, CDR1 DFQATT and CDR2 SNEGSKA (reference sequence). In nucleotides, the CDR3 is TGCAGTGTCGTGGTTGGCGGGACGACCGGGGAGCTGTTTTTT. It encodes CSVVVGGTTGELFF.

This clonotype has a handful of counts. The chain combines TRBV28 with TRBJ2-1; possible D gene TRBD2, 6 bases. The CDR3 is made up of 14 amino acids. The V gene's germline CDR1 is MDHEN and CDR2 SYDVKM. V lost 2 bases to trimming and J lost 4 bases, with 9 bases between them. Written as DNA, the CDR3 is TGTGCCAGCAGTTTAAGGGAGGAATACAATGAGCAGTTCTTC. This gives the protein CASSLREEYNEQFF.

The sample holds a few counts of this clonotype. The V gene is TRBV12-3 or TRBV12-4, the J gene TRBJ1-5, with TRBD1 matching 9 bases. The CDR3 has 14 residues. Trimming cost V 5 bases and J 6 bases; bases outside gene matches: 5. The CDR3 DNA reads as TGTGCCAGCAGTCCGGGACAGGGCGGTCAGCCCCAGCATTTT. Translating it yields CASSPGQGGQPQHF.

The chain is built from TRBV18 and TRBJ2-7; possible D gene TRBD2, 6 bases. This CDR3 has 17 residues. Germline V CDR1 and CDR2: KGHSH, LQKENI. The V end was cut by 5 bases, the J end by 6 bases, with 26 bases between. CDR3 region: CASSTQSAGTFHSEQYF. The CDR3 DNA follows: TGTGCCAGCTCAACCCAAAGCGCCGGGACTTTCCATTCCGAGCAGTACTTC.

This clonotype was observed a handful of times. V is TRBV7-9 and J is TRBJ2-7; 8 bases align to TRBD2. Germline CDR1 and CDR2: SEHNR and FQNEAQ (reference sequence). The trim removed 5 bases at V and 2 bases at J, leaving 5 bases unmatched. The CDR3 length is 14 residues. The CDR3 sequence: CASSPIAGPYEQYF. The DNA for the CDR3 is TGTGCCAGCAGCCCCATAGCGGGGCCCTACGAGCAGTACTTC.